What follows are 32 T cell receptor beta chains derived from one specimen sequenced in a study of blood T cell repertoires in COVID-19. Measured with immunoSEQ multiplex PCR; TCRdb has only the in-frame clones, and not every one. The sample consists of about 190,000 clones, 84% of them appearing once. Sequenced input: peripheral blood. The receptor source for this set is a man aged 25 to 40 with active or convalescent COVID-19.

V is TRBV6-5 and J is TRBJ1-4; 8 bases map to TRBD1. The V and J ends lost 5 bases and 7 bases, in that order; junction bases with no gene match: 9. This CDR3 contains 15 residues. From germline, CDR1 is MNHEY and CDR2 SVGAGI. CDR3 DNA: TGTGCCAGCAGTCGGGAACAGGGGGGGGGTGAAAAACTGTTTTTT. This gives the protein CASSREQGGGEKLFF.

V usage is TRBV6-1 and J usage is TRBJ2-5; TRBD2 agrees at 8 bases. Trimming took 2 bases from V and 2 from J; bases not matched to a gene: 4. Germline V gives CDR1 MNHNS, CDR2 SASEGT. This CDR3 contains 15 residues. The CDR3 nucleotides read TGTGCCAGCAGTGAACGGGGGGGAGGGCAAGAGACCCAGTACTTC. This translates into CASSERGGGQETQYF.

This chain uses TRBV6-2 or TRBV6-3 with TRBJ1-5; D call uncertain. V was pared by 5 bases and J by 2 bases, with 10 bases between. The CDR3 contains 14 residues. Germline V CDR1 and CDR2: MNHEY, SVGEGT. CDR3 protein: CASSGAQGNQPQHF. Written as DNA, the CDR3 is TGTGCCAGCAGTGGCGCGCAGGGCAATCAGCCCCAGCATTTT.

The V call is TRBV7-2, the J call TRBJ1-1, with D maybe TRBD1 (6 bases). From germline, CDR1 is SGHTA and CDR2 FQGNSA. The CDR3 totals 14 residues. V lost 8 bases to trimming and J lost 5 bases, with 18 bases between them. The chain's CDR3 is CASVQRGARTEAFF. As DNA, the CDR3 is TGTGCCAGCGTCCAGCGGGGGGCTAGGACTGAAGCTTTCTTT. Using reference TRBV7-2 and TRBJ1-1 for the parts outside the CDR3, the full variable domain is GAGVSQSPSNKVTEKGKDVELRCDPISGHTALYWYRQSLGQGLEFLIYFQGNSAPDKSGLPSDRFSAERTGGSVSTLTIQRTQQEDSAVYLCASVQRGARTEAFFGQGTRLTVV.

This clone showed up just once. The chain couples TRBV13 to TRBJ1-4, with 7 bases fitting TRBD1. The CDR3 length is 15 residues. V was pared by 5 bases and J by 6 bases, with 9 bases of the junction left unmatched. Germline CDR1 reads PRHDT; CDR2 reads FYEKMQ (reference sequence). DNA of the CDR3: TGTGCCAGCAGCGCCCCAGGGGGGACGTATGAAAAACTGTTTTTT. Its protein product is CASSAPGGTYEKLFF. The variable domain in full, with the rest retrieved from reference TRBV13 and TRBJ1-4, is AAGVIQSPRHLIKEKRETATLKCYPIPRHDTVYWYQQGPGQDPQFLISFYEKMQSDKGSIPDRFSAQQFSDYHSELNMSSLELGDSALYFCASSAPGGTYEKLFFGSGTQLSVL.

This chain joins TRBV6-6 and TRBJ1-6, with TRBD1 matching over 8 bases. Germline V CDR1 and CDR2: MNHNY, SVGAGI (reference sequence). The CDR3 spans 13 residues. The V gene end was trimmed by 5 bases and the J gene end by 12 bases; junction bases not matched to a gene: 6. CDR3 in amino acids: CASSPDRDQPLHF. For the CDR3, the DNA is TGTGCCAGCAGTCCGGACAGGGACCAACCCCTCCACTTT.

The chain couples TRBV19 to TRBJ2-1; 11 nucleotides match TRBD2. This CDR3 spans 14 amino acids. After removal of 9 bases from V and 9 bases from J, the junction contained 10 bases not matched to a gene. Germline V gene lookup returns CDR1 LNHDA and CDR2 SQIVND (reference sequence). The DNA of the CDR3 is TGTGCCAGCCGGGGGACTAGCGGAGGAGGTGAGCAGTTCTTC. It yields the protein CASRGTSGGGEQFF. Based on the CDR3 plus reference TRBV19 and TRBJ2-1, the full variable domain is DGGITQSPKYLFRKEGQNVTLSCEQNLNHDAMYWYRQDPGQGLRLIYYSQIVNDFQKGDIAEGYSVSREKKESFPLTVTSAQKNPTAFYLCASRGTSGGGEQFFGPGTRLTVL.

V and J are TRBV9 and TRBJ2-3; 12 nucleotides agree with TRBD2. This CDR3 contains 15 residues. CDR1 is SGDLS and CDR2 is YYNGEE in the germline V gene. V lost 3 bases to trimming and J lost 5 bases; unmatched junction nucleotides: 4. The CDR3 region has the DNA TGTGCCAGCAGCGCTAGCGGGGGGGCCTTAGATACGCAGTATTTT. The encoded protein is CASSASGGALDTQYF.

The chain couples TRBV28 to TRBJ2-5; TRBD2 might be the D (6 bases). CDR3 length: 14 residues. Germline V lookup: CDR1 MDHEN, CDR2 SYDVKM. The germline V and J ends were trimmed by 7 bases and 7 bases, with 19 bases remaining between them. The CDR3 DNA reads TGTGCCAGCATGGAGGGGCCTGGGCGAGGGACCCAGTACTTC. Residues: CASMEGPGRGTQYF.

V usage is TRBV5-4 and J usage is TRBJ1-2; TRBD1 is a possible D gene (6 bases). The CDR3 totals 14 residues. Trimming removed 2 bases from V and 8 bases from J, with 16 bases in between. Germline V gives CDR1 SGHNT, CDR2 YYREEE (reference sequence). CDR3 loop: CASSFLMTGGGYTF. CDR3 nucleotides: TGTGCCAGCAGCTTTCTTATGACAGGCGGGGGCTACACCTTC.

The chain employs TRBV2 and TRBJ2-7, with D possibly being TRBD1 (7 bases). Germline CDR1 reads SNHLY; CDR2 reads FYNNEI. The CDR3 extends over 15 amino acids. V was clipped by 2 bases and J by 7 bases, with 18 bases between them. The CDR3 here is CASSERQGDLGEQYV. CDR3 nucleotides: TGTGCCAGCAGTGAAAGGCAGGGGGACTTGGGGGAGCAGTACGTC.

This chain links TRBV28 with TRBJ1-2; 9 positions agree with TRBD1. The V and J ends lost 4 bases and 7 bases, in that order; junction bases with no gene match: 16. Germline values: CDR1 MDHEN, CDR2 SYDVKM. The CDR3 runs 17 residues. CDR3 amino acids: CASSSLGDRVRVLGYTF. CDR3 DNA: TGTGCCAGCAGTTCCCTGGGGGACAGGGTTAGGGTTCTTGGCTACACCTTC.

This clone was seen ten or more times. The genes are TRBV7-9 and TRBJ1-3; D unresolved. V was shortened by 5 bases and J by 1 base, with 3 bases between the two germline ends. CDR1 is SEHNR and CDR2 is FQNEAQ in the germline V gene (reference sequence). The CDR3 length is 12 residues. The CDR3 nucleotides read TGTGCCAGCAGCCTTTCTGGAAACACCATATATTTT. This encodes CASSLSGNTIYF.

V is TRBV27 and J is TRBJ2-3; 11 positions match TRBD2. V lost 1 base and J lost 0; bases outside the gene matches: 6. There are 18 residues in the CDR3. Germline CDR1 is MNHEY and CDR2 is SMNVEV (reference sequence). This CDR3 reads CASSLYPSGRISTDTQYF. The CDR3 DNA reads as TGTGCCAGCAGTTTATATCCTAGCGGGAGGATAAGCACAGATACGCAGTATTTT.

This rearrangement joins TRBV4-1 to TRBJ1-4; D perhaps matches TRBD1 (5 bases). The CDR3 covers 15 residues. V was cut by 0 bases and J by 3 bases, with 8 bases left in between. Germline lookup yields CDR1 MGHRA and CDR2 YSYEKL. The CDR3 here is CASSQEVTANEKLFF. Written as DNA, the CDR3 is TGCGCCAGCAGCCAAGAGGTGACAGCTAATGAAAAACTGTTTTTT.

The rearrangement joins TRBV19 to TRBJ1-5; perhaps TRBD1 as D (5 bases). Germline CDR1 is LNHDA and CDR2 is SQIVND (reference sequence). V lost 3 bases to trimming and J lost 6 bases, with 18 bases between them. The CDR3 runs to 16 residues. In DNA, the CDR3 is TGTGCCAGTAGTATTTCAGAACAGGTTGGTACTCAGCCCCAGCATTTT. This sequence encodes CASSISEQVGTQPQHF.

The chain is built from TRBV19 and TRBJ2-2; D may be TRBD2 (7 bases). The CDR3 runs to 16 residues. V shed 7 bases and J shed 2 bases, with 17 bases lying between them. The germline V gene encodes CDR1 LNHDA and CDR2 SQIVND (reference sequence). CDR3 residues: CASMGGTSINTGELFF. The CDR3 nucleotides read TGTGCCAGTATGGGGGGGACAAGTATCAACACCGGGGAGCTGTTTTTT.

This clone was observed a single time. The gene calls are TRBV7-8 and TRBJ2-1, with 10 nucleotides matching TRBD1. Germline values: CDR1 SGHVS, CDR2 FQNEAQ. With 6 bases clipped from V and 10 bases from J, the junction kept 12 bases outside the gene matches. CDR3 size: 15 residues. CDR3 bases: TGTGCCAGCAGTCTTTTGGACAGGGGGACACCCGAGCAGTTCTTC. The encoded protein is CASSLLDRGTPEQFF.

This chain joins TRBV7-9 and TRBJ2-3; TRBD2 aligns across 8 bases. The CDR3 extends over 16 amino acids. CDR1 SEHNR and CDR2 FQNEAQ come from the germline V gene (reference sequence). J gave up 2 bases and V 3 bases, and 7 bases lay outside the gene matches. In DNA, the CDR3 is TGTGCCAGCAGCTTGATCGGGGGGGACTACACAGATACGCAGTATTTT. The encoded protein is CASSLIGGDYTDTQYF.

The DNA of the CDR3 is TGTGCCTGTGGGGAGGGGAATCAGCCCCAGCATTTT. Translated, it gives CACGEGNQPQHF. This chain connects TRBV30 to TRBJ1-5, with TRBD1 as a possible D gene (5 bases). Germline lookup yields CDR1 GTSNPN and CDR2 SVGIG (reference sequence). Deletions cut 6 bases from V and 4 bases from J, with 10 bases between. This CDR3 region has 12 residues.

Regarding this clone: The germline gene is not matched at one end of the junction; a read error may be the cause. J is TRBJ1-2 and V is TRBV7-9; 8 nucleotides align to TRBD1. Germline V CDR1 and CDR2: SEHNR, FQNEAQ (reference sequence). The CDR3 has 12 residues. The CDR3: CASSLAPDREAF. DNA of the CDR3: TGTGCCAGCAGCTTAGCCCCGGACAGGGAAGCCTTC. Together with reference TRBV7-9 and TRBJ1-2, the CDR3 gives the full variable domain: DTGVSQNPRHKITKRGQNVTFRCDPISEHNRLYWYRQTLGQGPEFLTYFQNEAQLEKSRLLSDRFSAERPKGSFSTLEIQRTEQGDSAMYLCASSLAPDREAFGSGTRLTVV.

CDR3 loop: CATSRGEIMGNEQFF. CDR3 nucleotide sequence: TGTGCCACCAGCAGAGGGGAGATCATGGGAAATGAGCAGTTCTTC. This chain uses TRBV15 with TRBJ2-1, with D tentatively TRBD2 (5 bases). V was shortened by 1 base and J by 7 bases, with 14 bases between the two germline ends. Germline CDR1 LNHNV, CDR2 YYDKDF (reference sequence). CDR3 length: 15 amino acids.

The CDR3 coding sequence is TGTGCCAGCAGGGAACAGGGGGGGAACTCACCCCTCCACTTT. Translated, it gives CASREQGGNSPLHF. V usage is TRBV7-3 and J usage is TRBJ1-6; 8 nucleotides line up with TRBD1. V lost 6 bases, J lost 10 bases, and 8 bases stayed unmatched. The CDR3 length is 14 residues. Germline V gene data show CDR1 as SGHTA and CDR2 as FQGTGA. Combining the CDR3 with reference TRBV7-3 and TRBJ1-6 gives the whole variable domain GAGVSQTPSNKVTEKGKYVELRCDPISGHTALYWYRQSLGQGPEFLIYFQGTGAADDSGLPNDRFFAVRPEGSVSTLKIQRTERGDSAVYLCASREQGGNSPLHFGNGTRLTVT.

The chain couples TRBV10-2 to TRBJ1-1, with no clear D. The germline V gene has CDR1 WSHSY and CDR2 SAAADI. The V gene lost 6 bases and the J gene lost 5 bases, with 10 bases spanning the gap. The CDR3 runs to 12 residues. CDR3 residues: CASSGTWTEAFF. Written as DNA, the CDR3 is TGCGCCAGCAGCGGTACTTGGACTGAAGCTTTCTTT.

The chain combines TRBV4-3 with TRBJ1-2; 7 positions match TRBD1. V lost 1 base to trimming and J lost 6 bases; unmatched junction nucleotides: 5. CDR1 and CDR2 (germline): LGHNA, YSLEER. The CDR3 consists of 14 residues. DNA for the CDR3: TGCGCCAGCAGCCAAGGAAGGGGGCAAGATGGCTACACCTTC. Translating it yields CASSQGRGQDGYTF.

This clone was observed a single time. J is TRBJ1-2 and V is TRBV2, with D uncertain. Germline V lookup: CDR1 SNHLY, CDR2 FYNNEI. CDR3 size: 12 residues. V was trimmed by 5 bases and J by 2 bases, leaving 6 bases between them. Here the CDR3 DNA reads TGTGCCAGCAGTCAACAGAACTATGGCTACACCTTC. Protein: CASSQQNYGYTF.

The chain uses TRBV27 and TRBJ2-3; D is unresolved. This CDR3 comprises 13 residues. Germline V gives CDR1 MNHEY, CDR2 SMNVEV (reference sequence). The V and J ends lost 5 bases and 1 base respectively, with 7 bases between them. The DNA of the CDR3 is TGTGCCAGCAGTCTAACTGGCACAGATACGCAGTATTTT. This encodes CASSLTGTDTQYF.

For the CDR3, the DNA is TGTGCCAGCAGTTACTCGACATGGGGAGCCAATGAGCAGTTCTTC. It specifies CASSYSTWGANEQFF. The V call is TRBV6-5, the J call TRBJ2-1; D perhaps matches TRBD2 (5 bases). The ends were cut back, 0 bases at V and 6 bases at J, with 12 bases in the middle. Germline lookup yields CDR1 MNHEY and CDR2 SVGAGI. There are 15 residues in the CDR3.

V is TRBV6-5 and J is TRBJ2-7; 7 bases fit TRBD1. This CDR3 region has 12 residues. With 5 bases clipped from V and 8 bases from J, the junction kept 6 bases outside the gene matches. Germline V gene sequence: CDR1 MNHEY, CDR2 SVGAGI. This CDR3 is CASSNDRDKQYF. The CDR3 region has the DNA TGTGCCAGCAGTAACGACAGGGACAAGCAGTACTTC.

This clone showed up just a few times. The gene calls are TRBV10-1 and TRBJ2-1; TRBD2 matches at 10 bases. The V gene end was trimmed by 2 bases and the J gene end by 6 bases; junction bases not matched to a gene: 1. The CDR3 consists of 14 residues. Per the germline V gene, CDR1 is WNHNN and CDR2 is SYGVQD (reference sequence). Here the CDR3 reads CASSEPSGSNEQFF. The CDR3 coding sequence is TGCGCCAGCAGTGAGCCTAGCGGGAGCAATGAGCAGTTCTTC.

This clone has just a few counts. This sequence joins TRBV7-3 and TRBJ2-2; D may be TRBD1 (5 bases). There are 15 residues in the CDR3. V lost 5 bases and J lost 6, with 16 bases in between. Germline CDR1 and CDR2: SGHTA and FQGTGA. CDR3: CASSNAGHRAGELFF. CDR3 in DNA: TGTGCCAGCAGCAACGCCGGACATCGTGCCGGGGAGCTGTTTTTT.

This clone has more than one count but fewer than ten. The same CDR3 can be traced to other DNA sequences in this sample. The chain links TRBV4-3 to TRBJ2-7; perhaps TRBD2 as D (6 bases). This CDR3 spans 15 amino acids. CDR1 LGHNA and CDR2 YSLEER come from the germline V gene. Trimming took 0 bases from V and 0 from J, leaving 9 bases between them. CDR3 nucleotide sequence: TGCGCCAGCAGCCAAGATCGGGGGAGCTCCTACGAGCAGTACTTC. This codes for CASSQDRGSSYEQYF.